Shown below are 16 T cell receptor beta chains from a single sample sequenced in a study of blood T cell repertoires in COVID-19. The method was immunoSEQ multiplex PCR; TCRdb's version includes in-frame clones alone and lacks a portion of them. The sample shows about 320,000 clones, 90% to 95% of them seen only once. Sequencing was performed on PBMCs or T cells enriched from blood (not recorded which). These receptors were obtained from a woman in her 30s who had been exposed to COVID-19.

This CDR3 is CASSLLRGEKLFF. The CDR3, as DNA: TGTGCCAGCAGTCTTCTCAGGGGAGAAAAACTGTTTTTT. This chain links TRBV6-2 or TRBV6-3 with TRBJ1-4, with D tentatively TRBD1 (6 bases). This CDR3 contains 13 residues. Germline V gives CDR1 MNHEY, CDR2 SVGEGT. V gave up 5 bases and J gave up 8 bases, with 12 bases separating them.

In this sample, this clone turned up once. The rearrangement joins TRBV19 to TRBJ2-1, with 9 bases matching TRBD1. The germline CDR1 and CDR2 sequences are LNHDA and SQIVND (reference sequence). The J segment lost 6 bases and the V segment lost 6 bases, leaving 3 bases of the junction unmatched. The CDR3 covers 13 residues. The chain's CDR3 is CASRGTGRNEQFF. CDR3 nucleotides: TGTGCCAGTAGAGGGACAGGGCGCAATGAGCAGTTCTTC.

V is TRBV30 and J is TRBJ1-2, with 8 positions matching TRBD1. V was pared by 3 bases and J by 8 bases, with 20 bases of the junction left unmatched. The CDR3 runs 17 residues. Germline CDR1 is GTSNPN and CDR2 is SVGIG (reference sequence). The CDR3 DNA is TGTGCCTGGAGGAAGTGGGCAGGGGGCGCGAGGGGGAACGGCTACACCTTC. Translated: CAWRKWAGGARGNGYTF.

This clone was detected once. V gene TRBV27 combines with J gene TRBJ1-4; possible D gene TRBD1, 5 bases. V gave up 3 bases and J gave up 7 bases, with 9 bases separating them. This CDR3 comprises 13 residues. CDR1 is MNHEY, CDR2 SMNVEV, per germline (reference sequence). CDR3 sequence: CASSFQGGEKLFF. CDR3 in DNA: TGTGCCAGCAGTTTCCAGGGAGGTGAAAAACTGTTTTTT.

V is TRBV19 and J is TRBJ2-1; no clear D. Trimming took off 6 bases at V and 0 bases at J, with 9 bases between the two ends. Germline assignment: CDR1 LNHDA and CDR2 SQIVND (reference sequence). The CDR3 length is 14 residues. CDR3 amino acids: CASRSESSYNEQFF. The CDR3 nucleotides read TGTGCCAGTAGGTCGGAGAGCTCCTACAATGAGCAGTTCTTC.

V and J are TRBV7-8 and TRBJ1-2, with TRBD1 matching over 9 bases. CDR3 length equals 14 residues. The J segment lost 0 bases and the V segment lost 4 bases, leaving 0 bases of the junction unmatched. Germline assignment: CDR1 SGHVS and CDR2 FQNEAQ. Here the CDR3 DNA reads TGTGCCAGCAGCTGGGACAGGGCTAACTATGGCTACACCTTC. This encodes CASSWDRANYGYTF.

This chain links TRBV7-3 with TRBJ1-1; possibly TRBD1 for D (5 bases). Trimming stripped 7 bases from V and 0 bases from J, with 9 bases between. This CDR3 region has 13 residues. Germline V gene data show CDR1 as SGHTA and CDR2 as FQGTGA. The CDR3 sequence: CASKLTVNTEAFF. The CDR3 DNA sequence: TGTGCCAGCAAGTTGACAGTGAACACTGAAGCTTTCTTT.

This chain links TRBV5-1 with TRBJ2-7, with a tentative D call TRBD2 (7 bases). Trimming shortened V by 7 bases and J by 6 bases, and 17 bases separated the two germline ends. Germline V gene data show CDR1 as SGHRS and CDR2 as YFSETQ. The CDR3 has 13 amino acids. This CDR3 reads CASSTGGPAEQYF. CDR3 bases: TGCGCCAGCTCTACGGGGGGCCCCGCCGAGCAGTACTTC.

The V call is TRBV7-2, the J call TRBJ2-7; 9 nucleotides agree with TRBD1. Germline CDR1 SGHTA, CDR2 FQGNSA. The CDR3 has 14 residues. The J segment lost 2 bases and the V segment lost 5 bases, leaving 4 bases of the junction unmatched. CDR3 loop: CASSLGTGTYEQYF. CDR3 sequence (DNA): TGTGCCAGCAGCCTCGGGACAGGGACCTACGAGCAGTACTTC.

The CDR3 DNA follows: TGTGCCAGCAGCCCGTGGACAGGGGAACTAGAAAAACTGTTTTTT. This sequence encodes CASSPWTGELEKLFF. The chain joins TRBV7-2 to TRBJ1-4; 9 bases agree with TRBD1. CDR3 size: 15 residues. J gave up 8 bases and V 5 bases, and 9 bases lay outside the gene matches. Per germline, CDR1 SGHTA and CDR2 FQGNSA.

This clone was seen only a few times. This chain connects TRBV11-2 to TRBJ1-2; TRBD1 agrees at 11 bases. CDR1 and CDR2 from the germline V gene are SGHAT and FQNNGV. This CDR3 is 16 amino acids long. The V gene end was trimmed by 6 bases and the J gene end by 2 bases; junction bases not matched to a gene: 8. CDR3 sequence: CASRPGQGGRNYGYTF. DNA for the CDR3: TGTGCCAGCAGGCCGGGACAGGGGGGTAGGAACTATGGCTACACCTTC.

The rearrangement joins TRBV7-2 to TRBJ1-6; 8 bases are shared with TRBD1. CDR1 is SGHTA and CDR2 is FQGNSA in the germline V gene. CDR3 length: 15 amino acids. After removal of 5 bases from V and 7 bases from J, the junction contained 7 bases not matched to a gene. The CDR3 spells CASSPRTGRNSPLHF. Written as DNA, the CDR3 is TGTGCCAGCAGCCCTAGGACAGGGCGGAATTCACCCCTCCACTTT. Supplemented by reference TRBV7-2 and TRBJ1-6, the full variable domain reads GAGVSQSPSNKVTEKGKDVELRCDPISGHTALYWYRQSLGQGLEFLIYFQGNSAPDKSGLPSDRFSAERTGGSVSTLTIQRTQQEDSAVYLCASSPRTGRNSPLHFGNGTRLTVT.

The chain uses TRBV28 and TRBJ1-1; TRBD1 matches at 9 bases. Germline CDR1 is MDHEN and CDR2 is SYDVKM. The CDR3 contains 14 residues. V lost 2 bases and J lost 7; bases outside the gene matches: 5. CDR3 sequence: CASSLPTGGFEAFF. CDR3 nucleotide sequence: TGTGCCAGCAGTTTACCGACAGGGGGGTTTGAAGCTTTCTTT.

The chain joins TRBV4-3 to TRBJ1-2; D not certain. Per the germline V gene, CDR1 is LGHNA and CDR2 is YSLEER. The CDR3 length is 15 residues. V dropped 0 bases and J dropped 4 bases, with 12 bases sitting between them. The CDR3 protein is CASSQDLFGFYGYTF. The DNA of the CDR3 is TGCGCCAGCAGCCAAGATCTCTTCGGGTTCTATGGCTACACCTTC.

V and J are TRBV5-5 and TRBJ1-5; no clear D gene. Trimming left V 2 bases short and J 5 bases short, with 8 bases between. Germline CDR1 reads SGHKS; CDR2 reads YYEKEE (reference sequence). The CDR3 extends over 13 amino acids. In nucleotides, the CDR3 is TGTGCCAGCAGCTTCGGGGAGGATCAGCCCCAGCATTTT. This gives the protein CASSFGEDQPQHF.

The CDR3 sequence: CASSLGLQEAKLYGYTF. The CDR3 nucleotides are TGCGCCAGCAGCTTGGGGCTCCAGGAGGCTAAACTCTATGGCTACACCTTC. The V gene is TRBV5-1, the J gene TRBJ1-2; D gene ambiguous. The germline V gene has CDR1 SGHRS and CDR2 YFSETQ. Trimming cost V 0 bases and J 4 bases, with 19 bases left between them. This CDR3 spans 17 amino acids.